This T cell receptor (beta chain) was obtained from a study of T cell responses to AZD1222 COVID-19 vaccine. The CDR3 spans 13 residues. The ends were cut back, 7 bases at V and 0 bases at J, with 7 bases in the middle. Germline loops: CDR1 MNHNY, CDR2 SVGAGI (reference sequence). Assay used: immunoSEQ multiplex PCR; TCRdb lists only in-frame clones, some missing. The sample yields fewer than 45,000 clones, about 83% seen once. J is TRBJ1-3 and V is TRBV6-6, with D unresolved. This sequence originates from an adult in good health. Material: peripheral blood, obtained on day 0 of AZD1222 vaccination. CDR3 DNA: TGTGCCAGCACCTCAATCTCTGGAAACACCATATATTTT. Translated, it gives CASTSISGNTIYF.